The 8 T cell receptor beta chains below come from one sample, sequenced in a study of blood T cell repertoires in COVID-19. Clones were sequenced by immunoSEQ multiplex PCR, and TCRdb holds only the in-frame ones, with some missing. The sample has roughly 160,000 clones; approximately 86% are singletons. The sample comprised peripheral blood. The receptors were sampled from a man between 60 and 70 years old with COVID-19, enrolled during active disease.

This chain links TRBV28 with TRBJ1-4, with 8 bases that match TRBD1. Germline-derived CDR1 and CDR2 are MDHEN and SYDVKM. The V segment lost 5 bases and the J segment 5 bases; nucleotides outside the gene matches: 4. The CDR3 totals 14 residues. The CDR3 region is CASSRTGMNEKLFF. The DNA of the CDR3 is TGTGCCAGCAGTCGGACAGGGATGAATGAAAAACTGTTTTTT.

The chain recombines TRBV5-5 with TRBJ2-3, with 7 nucleotides matching TRBD2. Germline CDR1 is SGHKS and CDR2 is YYEKEE (reference sequence). The CDR3 has 16 amino acids. V lost 3 bases to trimming and J lost 4 bases; unmatched junction nucleotides: 11. The CDR3 here is CASSSLAVAAPDTQYF. Written as DNA, the CDR3 is TGTGCCAGCAGCTCTCTAGCGGTGGCGGCCCCAGATACGCAGTATTTT.

This chain uses TRBV28 with TRBJ1-1; possibly TRBD1 for D (5 bases). Germline V CDR1 and CDR2: MDHEN, SYDVKM. The CDR3 has 17 amino acids. V lost 6 bases, J lost 6 bases, and 26 bases lay in between. The CDR3 spells CASRGQTATKFYAEAFF. For the CDR3, the DNA is TGTGCCAGCAGAGGACAAACGGCGACAAAATTCTACGCTGAAGCTTTCTTT.

V is TRBV3-1 (or the pseudogene TRBV3-2) and J is TRBJ2-1; the match to TRBD2 covers 9 bases. V lost 0 bases to trimming and J lost 4 bases; unmatched junction nucleotides: 7. The CDR3 has 17 amino acids. The germline CDR1 and CDR2 sequences are LGHDT and YNNKEL (reference sequence). The CDR3 bases are TGTGCCAGCAGCCAAGAAGGCAAGCGGGGGGCTTACAATGAGCAGTTCTTC. It translates to CASSQEGKRGAYNEQFF.

The chain recombines TRBV19 with TRBJ2-1; TRBD2 might be the D (6 bases). Germline loops: CDR1 LNHDA, CDR2 SQIVND (reference sequence). The length of the CDR3 is 14 residues. The germline V and J ends were trimmed by 7 bases and 4 bases, with 14 bases remaining between them. For the CDR3, the DNA is TGTGCCAGTAAGAATAGCGGAGGTTACAATGAGCAGTTCTTC. The encoded protein is CASKNSGGYNEQFF.

The CDR3 loop reads CASGLAAGRDTQYF. In nucleotides, the CDR3 is TGCGCCAGCGGATTAGCGGCGGGACGAGATACGCAGTATTTT. The rearrangement joins TRBV5-1 to TRBJ2-3; TRBD2 might be the D (6 bases). The length of the CDR3 is 14 residues. Trimming removed 7 bases at V and 5 bases at J, with 17 bases between. From germline, CDR1 is SGHRS and CDR2 YFSETQ.

The chain has TRBV27 and TRBJ1-3; no clear D gene. Between the trimmed V and J ends, which lost 6 bases and 5 bases, there was a span of 11 bases. This CDR3 region has 13 residues. The germline CDR1 and CDR2 sequences are MNHEY and SMNVEV (reference sequence). The CDR3 DNA reads as TGTGCCAGCAGCCCAACAGCCAGAAACACCATATATTTT. Translating it yields CASSPTARNTIYF.

The chain has TRBV9 and TRBJ2-2; maybe TRBD1 (5 bases). Germline V gene sequence: CDR1 SGDLS, CDR2 YYNGEE. Trimming removed 2 bases from V and 1 base from J, with 15 bases in between. The CDR3 length is 17 residues. The CDR3 sequence: CASSVRTSDKNTGELFF. In nucleotides, the CDR3 is TGTGCCAGCAGCGTGCGGACATCGGATAAGAACACCGGGGAGCTGTTTTTT.